Listed below are T cell receptor beta chains from one sample, sequenced in a study of CD8+CD57+ T cells in acquired aplastic anemia. TCRdb reanalysed the reads using MiXCR and keeps one entry per CDR3 protein. Here the sample spans about 160,000 distinct CDR3 sequences, more than 45% being singletons. The specimen sequenced was sorted CD4+, CD8+, or CD8+CD57+ T cells (not recorded which) from PBMCs. These receptors all stem from a human donor with aplastic anemia. Both conserved end residues are part of each CDR3. D genes are given only for firm matches. Clone sizes are given selectively: once, few, many, or a class where the clone is expanded.

size,J,D,V,length,DNA,CDR3
many,TRBJ2-5,-,TRBV2,11,TGTGCCAGCAGTGATATTGAGACCCAGTACTTC,CASSDIETQYF
many,TRBJ2-2,-,TRBV4-2,16,TGTGCCAGCAGCCGCCGGGAACAGGGAGACACCGGGGAGCTGTTTTTT,CASSRREQGDTGELFF
once,TRBJ1-6,-,TRBV2,14,TGTGCCAGCAGTGAAGTTCAGACAAATTCACCCCTCCACTTT,CASSEVQTNSPLHF
-,TRBJ2-1,TRBD2,TRBV29-1,14,TGCAGCGTGCAACGGGGACTAGCGGTTCATGAGCAGTTCTTC,CSVQRGLAVHEQFF
-,TRBJ1-5,-,TRBV15,17,TGTGCCACCAGCAGAGATCTTCGGCTCCTTAGTTATCAGCCCCAGCATTTT,CATSRDLRLLSYQPQHF
-,TRBJ1-5,TRBD1,TRBV7-2,13,TGTGCCAGCAGCGGGTCAGGGGGACAGCCCCAGCATTTT,CASSGSGGQPQHF
many,TRBJ2-1,-,TRBV4-1,17,TGCGCCAGCAGCCAAGATCAGGCGAGAAGCTCCTACAATGAGCAGTTCTTC,CASSQDQARSSYNEQFF
many,TRBJ1-5,-,TRBV19,12,TGTGCCAGTAGTATGATTGGTCAGCCCCAGCATTTT,CASSMIGQPQHF
once,TRBJ1-2,-,TRBV19,15,TGTGCCAGTAGTATCGGGACGGATGTCGTCTATGGCTACACCTTC,CASSIGTDVVYGYTF
-,TRBJ1-5,-,TRBV15,13,TGTGCCACCAGCACACGGGGGGATCAGCCCCAGCATTTT,CATSTRGDQPQHF
many,TRBJ1-1,-,TRBV29-1,11,TGCAGCGTTTCAGCCGGGATTGAAGCTTTCTTT,CSVSAGIEAFF
many,TRBJ2-1,TRBD1,TRBV24-1,16,TGTGCCACCAGTGATCCCGGGACAGGGGAACACAATGAGCAGTTCTTC,CATSDPGTGEHNEQFF
-,TRBJ1-2,-,TRBV19,15,TGTGCCAGTAGTAAGGGACACAAATCTGACTATGGCTACACCTTC,CASSKGHKSDYGYTF
many,TRBJ2-1,TRBD1,TRBV5-1,19,TGCGCCAGCAGCTTGGCCCTTGGACAGGCCGTGGGCTCCTACAATGAGCAGTTCTTC,CASSLALGQAVGSYNEQFF
-,TRBJ2-2,TRBD1,TRBV2,14,TGTGCCAGCAAGGACAGGGATTTCACCGGGGAGCTGTTTTTT,CASKDRDFTGELFF
once,TRBJ2-2,TRBD1,TRBV2,14,TGTGCCAGCAGTGGGACAGGGGGAGTCGGGGAGCTGTTTTTT,CASSGTGGVGELFF
-,TRBJ1-1,TRBD1,TRBV5-6,15,TGTACCAGCAGCCCTGTGGTGCAGGGGGACACTGAAGCTTTCTTC,CTSSPVVQGDTEAFF
many,TRBJ2-5,TRBD1,TRBV7-9,14,TGTGCCAGCAGCGGGGGACAGTACCAAGAGACCCAGTACTTC,CASSGGQYQETQYF
many,TRBJ2-5,-,TRBV5-5,13,TGTGCCAGCAGCTCGCCAGGGGGGGAGACCCAGTACTTC,CASSSPGGETQYF
-,TRBJ1-2,-,TRBV29-1,13,TGCAGTGCTGGCATAGGGGAGAGCTATGGCTACACCTTC,CSAGIGESYGYTF
-,TRBJ2-7,TRBD1,TRBV29-1,12,TGCAGCGTCACAGGGGTAACCTACGAGCAGTACTTC,CSVTGVTYEQYF
medium-sized,TRBJ1-4,TRBD1,TRBV5-8,15,TGTGCCAGCAGCCCCCGAGGGACAGGGGTTGAAAAACTGTTTTTT,CASSPRGTGVEKLFF
-,TRBJ1-6,-,TRBV25-1,15,TGTGCCAGCAGTGAGGGACGCCCGGAGAATTCACCCCTCCACTTT,CASSEGRPENSPLHF
-,TRBJ2-1,-,TRBV30,12,TGTGCCTGGAGTGAGGGGGTCGATGAGCAGTTCTTC,CAWSEGVDEQFF
-,TRBJ2-7,-,TRBV7-9,12,TGTGCCAGCAGTGATGACATCTACGAGCAGTACTTC,CASSDDIYEQYF
-,TRBJ1-1,TRBD1,TRBV12-3/TRBV12-4,14,TGTGCCAGCAGTTTCAGTCCGGGACAGGGAGAAGCTTTCTTT,CASSFSPGQGEAFF
once,TRBJ2-3,TRBD1,TRBV15,14,TGTGCCACCAGCACTCCCGACAGGGACGATACGCAGTATTTT,CATSTPDRDDTQYF
-,TRBJ2-3,-,TRBV6-2/TRBV6-3,15,TGTGCCAGCAGATCACGGGGGGCCGAGTTGGATACGCAGTATTTT,CASRSRGAELDTQYF
many,TRBJ2-7,TRBD2,TRBV20-1,13,TGCAGTGCTAACCTCGGGGGGACCTACGAGCAGTACTTC,CSANLGGTYEQYF
many,TRBJ1-5,TRBD1,TRBV27,16,TGTGCCAGCAGTGGACTGGGACAGGGGGCGCGGCAGCCCCAGCATTTT,CASSGLGQGARQPQHF
-,TRBJ2-5,-,TRBV5-1,14,TGCGCCAGCAGCTTGGGTGACAGCCGGGAGACCCAGTACTTC,CASSLGDSRETQYF
many,TRBJ1-2,-,TRBV2,14,TGTGCCAGCAGTAGTTCAGGGGCCTTACGAGGCTACACCTTC,CASSSSGALRGYTF
many,TRBJ2-5,TRBD2,TRBV7-2,16,TGCGCCAGCAGCTTGGCAACTAGCGGGGGGGCAGAGACCCAGTACTTC,CASSLATSGGAETQYF
-,TRBJ2-1,TRBD2,TRBV20-1,16,TGCAGTGCTAGAGCACCCTTAGCGGGACTGTCGAATGAGCAGTTCTTC,CSARAPLAGLSNEQFF
many,TRBJ2-7,-,TRBV7-2,14,TGTGCCAGCAGCTTGGACTGGATCTCCTACGAGCAGTACTTC,CASSLDWISYEQYF
-,TRBJ1-2,TRBD1,TRBV2,18,TGTGCCAGCAGCCTGGGGACAGTACCCTTTTTATCGAACTATGGCTACACCTTC,CASSLGTVPFLSNYGYTF
many,TRBJ2-7,-,TRBV5-1,11,TGCGCCAGCAGCTTGGATTACGAGCAGTACTTC,CASSLDYEQYF
few,TRBJ2-1,TRBD2,TRBV7-6,16,TGTGCCAGCAGCAGTTACGTGGCGGGAGCATGCAATGAGCAGTTCTTC,CASSSYVAGACNEQFF
-,TRBJ1-1,-,TRBV30,12,TGTGCCGTCGGACAGATGAACACTGAAGCTTTCTTT,CAVGQMNTEAFF
many,TRBJ2-1,-,TRBV29-1,13,TGCAGCGTTGAGTCGGCAGGGGGGTATGAGCAGTTCTTC,CSVESAGGYEQFF
few,TRBJ1-4,TRBD1,TRBV19,15,TGTGCCAGTAGTATAAACAGGGGGACTAATGAAAAACTGTTTTTT,CASSINRGTNEKLFF
-,TRBJ1-1,-,TRBV5-5,16,TGTGCCAGCAGCTTGGGAATCATGGGGGGCTGGACTGAAGCTCTCTTT,CASSLGIMGGWTEALF
-,TRBJ2-2,TRBD1,TRBV11-2,16,TGTGCCAGCAGCTTAGTGGGACAGGGAATCACCGGGGAGCTGTTTTTT,CASSLVGQGITGELFF
few,TRBJ1-1,TRBD1,TRBV11-3,13,TGTGCCAGCAGCTCACAGGGGGCAACTGAAGCTTTCTTT,CASSSQGATEAFF
many,TRBJ2-1,-,TRBV9,15,TGTGCCAGCAGCGAGGGGTCCATCGCCGGTGGTGAGCAGTTCTTC,CASSEGSIAGGEQFF
-,TRBJ1-3,-,TRBV2,15,TGTGCCAGCAGCCCAAGGGGGACAACTGGAAACACCATATATTTT,CASSPRGTTGNTIYF
many,TRBJ2-3,TRBD2,TRBV10-3,14,TGTGCCACTCAACTGACTAGCGAGGTGAATACGCAGTATTTT,CATQLTSEVNTQYF
many,TRBJ2-1,TRBD2,TRBV9,16,TGTGCCAGCAGCGTAGATGAAGCGGGAGGATCTAATGAGCAGTTCTTC,CASSVDEAGGSNEQFF
many,TRBJ1-1,-,TRBV7-2,13,TGTGCCAGCAGTGCGGGAGTGGACACTGAAGCTTTCTTT,CASSAGVDTEAFF
-,TRBJ2-3,-,TRBV10-1,13,TGCGCCAGCAGTGAGGTACCTGGAGATACGCAGTATTTT,CASSEVPGDTQYF
many,TRBJ1-6,-,TRBV28,16,TGTGCCAGCAGTCGGGGGACGAGCTCCTATAATTCACCCCTCCACTTT,CASSRGTSSYNSPLHF